The 21 T cell receptor beta chains given below trace back to one sample, sequenced in a study of synovial regulatory T cells in juvenile arthritis. Clones were read by immunoSEQ multiplex PCR, and TCRdb kept only the in-frame ones, dropping some. The clone table shows 8,000 to 10,000 clones, with the ten largest holding less than 1%. Sequencing was carried out using Treg cells from blood. As for subset: remaining (HLA-DR-negative) circulating blood Treg cells. The source is a donor aged 2-35 years with juvenile idiopathic arthritis.

The chain employs TRBV28 and TRBJ1-1; the D call of TRBD1 rests on TCRdb alone, since no DNA is present to check it. The CDR3 runs 12 residues. No DNA accompanies this entry. Per germline, CDR1 MDHEN and CDR2 SYDVKM. CDR3 loop: CASSWGRTEAFF.

This chain links TRBV19 with TRBJ1-2; TCRdb designates TRBD1, a call that cannot be tested without DNA. The CDR3 has 16 amino acids. No DNA is given. Per germline, CDR1 LNHDA and CDR2 SQIVND (reference sequence). This CDR3 reads CASSKTGSLANYGYTF.

The V gene is TRBV5-1, the J gene TRBJ2-1. Per germline, CDR1 SGHRS and CDR2 YFSETQ. This CDR3 has 14 residues. The coding DNA is unavailable. This CDR3 reads CASSMGRSYNEQFF.

J is TRBJ2-1 and V is TRBV10-3; TCRdb proposes TRBD1, but this gene call is untestable without DNA. This CDR3 is 14 amino acids long. The protein alone is recorded here. Germline CDR1 ENHRY, CDR2 SYGVKD. The CDR3 sequence is CAIRGQLSYNEQFF.

J is TRBJ1-5 and V is TRBV28. CDR3 size: 15 residues. The DNA sequence is not available. CDR1 and CDR2 (germline): MDHEN, SYDVKM. CDR3 sequence reads: CASSLRYGTGQPQHF.

The V and J genes are TRBV2 and TRBJ1-2; TCRdb reports TRBD1, a call that lacks DNA to check it against. Germline V gene lookup returns CDR1 SNHLY and CDR2 FYNNEI. This CDR3 spans 15 amino acids. The entry carries no DNA sequence. The CDR3 sequence is CASSEGRTGGNGYTF.

The chain recombines TRBV7-9 with TRBJ1-3; TCRdb gives TRBD1 as the D gene, but with no DNA this cannot be confirmed. Germline assignment: CDR1 SEHNR and CDR2 FQNEAQ (reference sequence). The CDR3 consists of 14 residues. The nucleotide record is missing. CDR3 sequence reads: CASSQQGAGNTIYF. The full variable domain, in which reference TRBV7-9 and TRBJ1-3 provide the parts outside the CDR3, is DTGVSQNPRHKITKRGQNVTFRCDPISEHNRLYWYRQTLGQGPEFLTYFQNEAQLEKSRLLSDRFSAERPKGSFSTLEIQRTEQGDSAMYLCASSQQGAGNTIYFGEGSWLTVV.

This chain connects TRBV5-4 to TRBJ1-6. Germline CDR1 is SGHNT and CDR2 is YYREEE (reference sequence). There are 14 residues in the CDR3. Only the protein is on record. The CDR3 sequence is CASSFRASNSPLHF.

The V and J genes are TRBV19 and TRBJ1-5. Germline CDR1 is LNHDA and CDR2 is SQIVND (reference sequence). This CDR3 contains 13 residues. This entry has no DNA. CDR3 sequence reads: CASSIEHRQPQHF.

The chain combines TRBV6-1 with TRBJ1-1. From germline, CDR1 is MNHNS and CDR2 SASEGT. This CDR3 has 15 amino acids. Only the protein sequence is given. The CDR3 reads CASSEDSHWNTEAFF.

The rearrangement joins TRBV5-1 to TRBJ2-7; TCRdb outputs TRBD2, but without DNA this stays unchecked. The CDR3 length is 12 residues. DNA is not on record. CDR1 and CDR2 (germline): SGHRS, YFSETQ. The CDR3 region is CASSLWGDEQYF.

This chain links TRBV9 with TRBJ1-4; TCRdb calls TRBD1, which cannot be checked without DNA. The CDR3 extends over 15 amino acids. DNA is not on record. In germline, CDR1 is SGDLS, CDR2 YYNGEE. CDR3 in amino acids: CASSERTGANEKLFF.

J is TRBJ2-2 and V is TRBV2; TCRdb returns TRBD2, unconfirmable since there is no DNA. The CDR3 has 14 residues. No DNA sequence was recorded. Per the germline V gene, CDR1 is SNHLY and CDR2 is FYNNEI. CDR3 region: CASKLGEVNGELFF.

This sequence joins TRBV10-2 and TRBJ1-1; TCRdb names TRBD1, which stays unverified in the absence of DNA. CDR3 size: 15 residues. No DNA has been recorded. The germline CDR1 and CDR2 sequences are WSHSY and SAAADI. The CDR3 sequence is CATLRLQGINTEAFF.

The chain is built from TRBV27 and TRBJ1-4. The CDR3 has 14 amino acids. DNA is not on record. Germline assignment: CDR1 MNHEY and CDR2 SMNVEV (reference sequence). CDR3 amino acids: CASRRGGHYEKLFF.

This chain connects TRBV7-7 to TRBJ1-3. CDR1 SSHAT and CDR2 FNYEAQ come from the germline V gene (reference sequence). This CDR3 is built from 18 residues. No DNA is listed. The chain's CDR3 is CASSLGEGLPHSGNTIYF. Together with reference TRBV7-7 and TRBJ1-3, the CDR3 gives the full variable domain: GAGVSQSPRYKVTKRGQDVTLRCDPISSHATLYWYQQALGQGPEFLTYFNYEAQPDKSGLPSDRFSAERPEGSISTLTIQRTEQRDSAMYRCASSLGEGLPHSGNTIYFGEGSWLTVV.

This chain connects TRBV18 to TRBJ1-1; the D call of TRBD1 rests on TCRdb alone, since no DNA is present to check it. The CDR3 is 14 residues long. The DNA sequence is not available. Germline CDR1 KGHSH, CDR2 LQKENI. The CDR3 is CASSPSGVYTEAFF. The complete variable domain, with remaining parts taken from reference TRBV18 and TRBJ1-1, reads NAGVMQNPRHLVRRRGQEARLRCSPMKGHSHVYWYRQLPEEGLKFMVYLQKENIIDESGMPKERFSAEFPKEGPSILRIQQVVRGDSAAYFCASSPSGVYTEAFFGQGTRLTVV.

The J gene is TRBJ2-4, the V gene TRBV28; TCRdb proposes TRBD1, but this gene call is untestable without DNA. The length of the CDR3 is 14 residues. The coding DNA is unavailable. In germline, CDR1 is MDHEN, CDR2 SYDVKM. The CDR3: CASRDQGAENIQYF.

This chain joins TRBV5-4 and TRBJ1-5; absent DNA, TCRdb's TRBD1 call cannot be checked. The germline CDR1 and CDR2 sequences are SGHNT and YYREEE (reference sequence). This CDR3 has 13 residues. No DNA is given. This CDR3 is CASSLEGGQPQHF.

The V gene is TRBV18, the J gene TRBJ1-6. CDR1 KGHSH and CDR2 LQKENI come from the germline V gene. There are 14 residues in the CDR3. No DNA sequence is on record. This CDR3 is CASSPMNYNSPLHF.

V usage is TRBV6-6 and J usage is TRBJ1-3; as DNA is missing, the TRBD1 call by TCRdb cannot be tested. Per the germline V gene, CDR1 is MNHNY and CDR2 is SVGAGI (reference sequence). This CDR3 comprises 15 residues. No nucleotide data were recorded. CDR3 in amino acids: CASSRGDSSGNTIYF.